This T cell receptor beta chain derives from a study of blood T cell repertoires in COVID-19. Per the germline V gene, CDR1 is MNHEY and CDR2 is SMNVEV (reference sequence). This CDR3 comprises 13 residues. The V gene lost 1 base and the J gene lost 5 bases, with 8 bases spanning the gap. Participants, 18 to 89 years old, spanned about 26 US areas. In assigning cohorts, the study relied on participant-reported clinical history. Participants in the exposed group had met a COVID-19 case in the 2 weeks before joining the study. Methods used by the authors: Counts of nucleated cells, estimated from reference gene primer amplification, were obtained. Clones were sequenced by immunoSEQ multiplex PCR, and TCRdb holds only the in-frame ones, with some missing. D and trimming come from the DNA, and the V and J calls and clone size come from that table. The sample has around 330,000 clones, about 85% seen once.

What was sequenced was PBMCs or T cells enriched from blood (not recorded which). The rearrangement uses TRBV27 and TRBJ1-1; tentatively, D is TRBD1 (5 bases). The receptor was derived from a woman aged 30 to 39 who had been exposed to COVID-19. The CDR3 DNA is TGTGCCAGCAGTTTATTCAGGGAAACTGAAGCTTTCTTT. Translated: CASSLFRETEAFF.